The T cell receptor beta chain under discussion was sequenced for a study of cytomegalovirus exposure and HLA in healthy donors. Primers included in the PCR were 60 Vbeta and 13 Jbeta primers. Repertoires were generated with immunoSEQ multiplex PCR, while TCRdb's copy carries only in-frame clones and drops some. The repertoire consists of roughly 60,000 clones, with 83% occurring once and the leading ten covering 4.3%. Germline loops: CDR1 SGHTA, CDR2 FQGNSA. The CDR3 covers 12 residues. V shed 5 bases and J shed 11 bases, with 13 bases lying between them. Study results and limitations: HLA allele associations emerged for roughly 17,000 TCR beta sequences in a later analysis, at 0.05 false discovery rate. As a later analysis showed, a missense DCLRE1C variant was linked to trimming of TCR beta V- and J-genes.

A remark on this clone: Its antigen is not known.

Specimen: PBMCs. The source is a man in his thirties or forties in good health and CMV-seronegative. V gene TRBV7-2 combines with J gene TRBJ1-5; the D gene is possibly TRBD1 (6 bases). CDR3 DNA: TGTGCCAGCAGCCTGGGGACAAGGGCCCAGCATTTT. This sequence encodes CASSLGTRAQHF.